The 24 T cell receptor beta chains below were found in one sample sequenced in a study of blood T cell repertoires in COVID-19. Using immunoSEQ multiplex PCR, the repertoire was profiled, and TCRdb retains in-frame clones only, with some absent. Here the sample spans 35,000 or so clones, roughly 90% being singletons. Sequenced material: peripheral blood. The receptors were gathered from a man between 65 and 85 years old with acute or convalescent COVID-19.

This clone came up once. This chain joins TRBV4-2 and TRBJ2-5; maybe TRBD2 (6 bases). The CDR3 runs to 16 residues. Germline-derived CDR1 and CDR2 are LGHNA and YNFKEQ. With 0 bases removed from V and 1 base from J, the gap between germline ends came to 12 bases. The CDR3 bases are TGTGCCAGCAGCCAAGAGCGGAGCGGGCGCCAAGAGACCCAGTACTTC. Its protein is CASSQERSGRQETQYF.

J is TRBJ2-7 and V is TRBV18; D possibly corresponds to TRBD1 (6 bases). In germline, CDR1 is KGHSH, CDR2 LQKENI. Trimming cost V 3 bases and J 3 bases, with 9 bases left between them. The CDR3 is made up of 13 amino acids. CDR3 bases: TGTGCCAGCTCACCCGGGACAAGCTACGAGCAGTACTTC. Translation: CASSPGTSYEQYF.

This chain links TRBV28 with TRBJ2-2, with D possibly being TRBD1 (5 bases). Per the germline V gene, CDR1 is MDHEN and CDR2 is SYDVKM. With 7 bases removed from V and 1 base from J, the gap between germline ends came to 10 bases. There are 14 residues in the CDR3. The CDR3: CASTPGQNTGELFF. CDR3 in DNA: TGTGCCAGCACCCCAGGACAGAACACCGGGGAGCTGTTTTTT.

This clone was counted once. The chain couples TRBV29-1 to TRBJ2-3, with 9 bases fitting TRBD2. V lost 7 bases, J lost 3 bases, and 5 bases stayed unmatched. The CDR3 loop spans 13 amino acids. CDR1 is SQVTM and CDR2 is ANQGSEA in the germline V gene. The CDR3 bases are TGCAGCGCCTTAGCGGGAGCGACAGATACGCAGTATTTT. Translated, it gives CSALAGATDTQYF.

This sequence joins TRBV5-8 and TRBJ2-2; TRBD2 aligns across 11 bases. The V gene's germline CDR1 is SGHTS and CDR2 YDEGEE. This CDR3 has 17 residues. With 6 bases clipped from V and 2 bases from J, the junction kept 9 bases outside the gene matches. CDR3 nucleotides: TGTGCCAGCACCCCTTTGGGACTAGCGGTAAACACCGGGGAGCTGTTTTTT. This gives the protein CASTPLGLAVNTGELFF.

J is TRBJ1-2 and V is TRBV7-3; D gene unclear. CDR3 length: 14 residues. V gave up 5 bases and J gave up 4 bases, with 14 bases separating them. The germline V gene encodes CDR1 SGHTA and CDR2 FQGTGA. The chain's CDR3 is CASSNRTEGYGYTF. DNA for the CDR3: TGTGCCAGCAGCAACCGGACCGAGGGCTATGGCTACACCTTC.

In its sample, this clone ranks as medium-sized (0.01 to 0.1%). The V gene is TRBV16, the J gene TRBJ1-5, with a possible D match to TRBD1 (5 bases). CDR1 is KGHSY and CDR2 is FQNENV in the germline V gene. V lost 2 bases, J lost 0 bases, and 11 bases lay in between. The CDR3 loop spans 16 amino acids. The CDR3 DNA reads TGTGCCAGCAGCCAAGGATACGGACATAGCAATCAGCCCCAGCATTTT. Translated: CASSQGYGHSNQPQHF.

This chain links TRBV4-1 with TRBJ1-3, with TRBD1 as a possible D gene (5 bases). Germline V gene sequence: CDR1 MGHRA, CDR2 YSYEKL. CDR3 length equals 15 residues. V was shortened by 1 base and J by 3 bases, with 10 bases between the two germline ends. The CDR3 sequence: CASSQGRGVGNTIYF. The CDR3 DNA reads TGCGCCAGCAGCCAAGGACGGGGGGTTGGAAACACCATATATTTT.

The gene calls are TRBV9 and TRBJ2-3, with 7 bases that match TRBD2. V gave up 2 bases and J gave up 4 bases; unmatched junction bases: 10. The CDR3 runs to 16 residues. From germline, CDR1 is SGDLS and CDR2 YYNGEE. Here the CDR3 reads CASSVTSGIQADTQYF. The CDR3 DNA sequence: TGTGCCAGCAGCGTTACAAGCGGGATCCAGGCAGATACGCAGTATTTT.

The gene calls are TRBV6-6 and TRBJ2-7, with TRBD2 matching over 8 bases. CDR3 length: 17 amino acids. Unmatched junction bases numbered 14, after V lost 5 bases and J lost 2 bases. CDR1 is MNHNY and CDR2 is SVGAGI in the germline V gene (reference sequence). CDR3 sequence (DNA): TGTGCCAGCAGTCAGTTAAGTGTAGGGACTAGTGCCTACGAGCAGTACTTC. Translated, it gives CASSQLSVGTSAYEQYF.

The rearrangement uses TRBV3-1 (or the pseudogene TRBV3-2) and TRBJ1-2; no firm D call. The CDR3 consists of 15 residues. Trimming pared 3 bases from V and 3 bases from J, leaving 14 bases between. Germline CDR1 LGHDT, CDR2 YNNKEL (reference sequence). CDR3 loop: CASSQYIVLDYGYTF. The CDR3 DNA reads as TGTGCCAGCAGCCAGTATATAGTTTTGGACTATGGCTACACCTTC.

This clone was seen only once. The V call is TRBV5-1, the J call TRBJ2-4, with D hard to call. The germline V gene has CDR1 SGHRS and CDR2 YFSETQ. CDR3 length equals 13 residues. V was pared by 0 bases and J by 5 bases, with 6 bases between. CDR3 region: CASSLEAENIQYF. The CDR3 nucleotides are TGCGCCAGCAGCTTGGAGGCGGAAAACATTCAGTACTTC.

This clone was recorded a few times. The rearrangement links TRBV11-2 to TRBJ2-1, with 10 bases aligning to TRBD2. The CDR3 runs to 15 residues. From germline, CDR1 is SGHAT and CDR2 FQNNGV. The V and J ends lost 4 bases and 1 base, in that order; junction bases with no gene match: 1. The CDR3 DNA follows: TGTGCCAGCAGCTATAGCGGGAGGTCCTACAATGAGCAGTTCTTC. Translation: CASSYSGRSYNEQFF.

This clone has a single count. This chain connects TRBV20-1 to TRBJ1-4, with a weak D call TRBD1 (5 bases). Per germline, CDR1 DFQATT and CDR2 SNEGSKA (reference sequence). The CDR3 is 11 amino acids. V lost 6 bases to trimming and J lost 7 bases, with 9 bases between them. In nucleotides, the CDR3 is TGCAGTGCCATCGACAGTGAAAAACTGTTTTTT. Its protein product is CSAIDSEKLFF.

CDR3 DNA sequence: TGTGCCAGTAGTCCGGGGGACAGGGTAGTTGACTATGGCTACACCTTC. Encoded protein: CASSPGDRVVDYGYTF. The chain couples TRBV19 to TRBJ1-2, with 9 nucleotides matching TRBD1. V shed 5 bases and J 3 bases; nucleotides not matched to a gene: 10. The V gene's germline CDR1 is LNHDA and CDR2 SQIVND (reference sequence). This CDR3 has 16 residues. Together with reference TRBV19 and TRBJ1-2, the CDR3 gives the full variable domain: DGGITQSPKYLFRKEGQNVTLSCEQNLNHDAMYWYRQDPGQGLRLIYYSQIVNDFQKGDIAEGYSVSREKKESFPLTVTSAQKNPTAFYLCASSPGDRVVDYGYTFGSGTRLTVV.

The V and J genes are TRBV3-1 (or the pseudogene TRBV3-2) and TRBJ2-1; D unresolved. V dropped 3 bases and J dropped 10 bases, with 16 bases sitting between them. Germline V gene sequence: CDR1 LGHDT, CDR2 YNNKEL (reference sequence). This CDR3 has 14 amino acids. Here the CDR3 reads CASSHLSGSGEQFF. The CDR3 DNA is TGTGCCAGCAGCCATCTCTCAGGCTCTGGGGAGCAGTTCTTC.

The genes are TRBV18 and TRBJ1-5; no definite D call. The CDR3 length is 15 residues. V was pared by 3 bases and J by 7 bases, with 16 bases between. In germline, CDR1 is KGHSH, CDR2 LQKENI. The CDR3 here is CASSPGGGNYQPQHF. CDR3 DNA sequence: TGTGCCAGCTCACCGGGCGGAGGTAACTACCAGCCCCAGCATTTT. Supplemented by reference TRBV18 and TRBJ1-5, the full variable domain reads NAGVMQNPRHLVRRRGQEARLRCSPMKGHSHVYWYRQLPEEGLKFMVYLQKENIIDESGMPKERFSAEFPKEGPSILRIQQVVRGDSAAYFCASSPGGGNYQPQHFGDGTRLSIL.

This clone occurred once. The chain carries TRBV10-3 and TRBJ2-2, with D unclear. Trimming left V 3 bases short and J 0 bases short, with 11 bases between. CDR1 ENHRY and CDR2 SYGVKD come from the germline V gene. This CDR3 contains 16 residues. This CDR3 is CAISDSRVPNTGELFF. The CDR3 DNA is TGTGCCATCAGTGATTCCCGGGTACCGAACACCGGGGAGCTGTTTTTT.

The V and J genes are TRBV5-8 and TRBJ2-5, with 11 positions matching TRBD1. The CDR3 spans 14 residues. Looked up from germline, CDR1 is SGHTS and CDR2 is YDEGEE. V gave up 6 bases and J gave up 2 bases; unmatched junction bases: 3. In nucleotides, the CDR3 is TGTGCCAGCAACCGGGACAGGGGGCAAGAGACCCAGTACTTC. Translated, it gives CASNRDRGQETQYF.

This chain uses TRBV28 with TRBJ2-5, with D possibly TRBD2 on 5 matching bases. Trimming shortened V by 2 bases and J by 1 base, and 11 bases separated the two germline ends. CDR1 MDHEN and CDR2 SYDVKM come from the germline V gene. The CDR3 consists of 15 residues. The CDR3 DNA reads TGTGCCAGCAGTTTACCCCTCGGAGGCCAAGAGACCCAGTACTTC. It yields the protein CASSLPLGGQETQYF.

The genes are TRBV7-9 and TRBJ1-4; 7 positions match TRBD1. Germline CDR1 and CDR2: SEHNR and FQNEAQ (reference sequence). Losses at the gene ends were 4 bases for V and 5 bases for J; bases not matched to a gene: 4. The CDR3 is made up of 14 amino acids. CDR3: CASSSGTENEKLFF. In DNA form, the CDR3 reads TGTGCCAGCAGCTCCGGGACAGAGAATGAAAAACTGTTTTTT.

This clone has a single count. The CDR3 DNA sequence: TGTGCCAGCAAGCGAGTCGGCACAGATACGCAGTATTTT. This codes for CASKRVGTDTQYF. The V call is TRBV12-3 or TRBV12-4, the J call TRBJ2-3, with D unclear. Trimming cost V 7 bases and J 1 base, with 9 bases left between them. The CDR3 has 13 residues.

J is TRBJ1-4 and V is TRBV4-3; 7 bases are shared with TRBD1. The germline gives CDR1 LGHNA, CDR2 YSLEER. Trimming cost V 0 bases and J 7 bases; bases outside gene matches: 5. This CDR3 comprises 15 residues. CDR3 nucleotides: TGCGCCAGCAGCCAAGACGGGACAGTCTTTGAAAAACTGTTTTTT. Translated: CASSQDGTVFEKLFF.

The chain uses TRBV10-3 and TRBJ1-3, with D possibly TRBD1 on 5 matching bases. This CDR3 has 16 amino acids. V was pared by 2 bases and J by 0 bases, with 11 bases between. In germline, CDR1 is ENHRY, CDR2 SYGVKD. The CDR3 region has the DNA TGTGCCATCAGTGAGAACGGGGGATTCTCTGGAAACACCATATATTTT. This codes for CAISENGGFSGNTIYF.